This T cell receptor beta chain originates from a study of blood T cell repertoires in COVID-19. About the research overall: The United States, Italy and Spain provided the acute and convalescent COVID-19 samples. The analysed material was cDNA or gDNA that came from T cells, B-cell-depleted T cells, or PBMCs.

Authors' methods: Nucleated cell number was recorded as an estimate derived from reference gene primer amplification. Sequencing used immunoSEQ multiplex PCR; TCRdb keeps in-frame clones, though not all of them. D and trimming were read from the DNA, whereas the V and J calls and clone size are those reported in that table. This table has 150,000 to 200,000 clones, 81% appearing once. CDR3 size: 16 residues. Germline V gene sequence: CDR1 SGHNT, CDR2 YYREEE (reference sequence). J was trimmed by 6 bases and V by 4 bases; bases with no gene match: 7. This clone was observed a single time. The sequence came from a woman of 80 years or more with COVID-19, enrolled during active disease. The sequenced material came from peripheral blood. The chain has TRBV5-4 and TRBJ2-1, with 13 bases lining up with TRBD2. CDR3 residues: CASSARTSGGPNEQFF. CDR3 nucleotides: TGTGCCAGCAGCGCCCGGACTAGCGGGGGCCCCAATGAGCAGTTCTTC.